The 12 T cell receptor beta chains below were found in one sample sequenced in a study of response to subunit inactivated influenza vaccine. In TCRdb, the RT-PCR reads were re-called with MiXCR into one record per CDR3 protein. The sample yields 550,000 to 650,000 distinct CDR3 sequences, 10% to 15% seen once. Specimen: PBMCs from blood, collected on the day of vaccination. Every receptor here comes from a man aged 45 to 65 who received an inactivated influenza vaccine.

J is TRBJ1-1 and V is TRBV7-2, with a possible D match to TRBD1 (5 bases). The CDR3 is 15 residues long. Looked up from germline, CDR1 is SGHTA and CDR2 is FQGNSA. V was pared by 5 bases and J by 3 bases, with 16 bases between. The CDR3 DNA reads TGTGCCAGCAGCCCCCCAGAGGGGAGTTACACTGAAGCTTTCTTT. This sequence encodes CASSPPEGSYTEAFF.

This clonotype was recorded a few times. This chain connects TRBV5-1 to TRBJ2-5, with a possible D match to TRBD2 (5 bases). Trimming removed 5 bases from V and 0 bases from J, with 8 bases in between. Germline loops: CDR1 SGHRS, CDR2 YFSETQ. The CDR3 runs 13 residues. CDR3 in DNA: TGCGCCAGCAGAATTAGCGACCAAGAGACCCAGTACTTC. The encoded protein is CASRISDQETQYF.

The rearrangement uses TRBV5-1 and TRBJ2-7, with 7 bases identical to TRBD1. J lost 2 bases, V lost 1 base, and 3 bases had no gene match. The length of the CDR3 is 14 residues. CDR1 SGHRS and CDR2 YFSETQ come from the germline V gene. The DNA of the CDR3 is TGCGCCAGCAGCTTGTACCAGGGGGCCTACGAGCAGTACTTC. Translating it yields CASSLYQGAYEQYF.

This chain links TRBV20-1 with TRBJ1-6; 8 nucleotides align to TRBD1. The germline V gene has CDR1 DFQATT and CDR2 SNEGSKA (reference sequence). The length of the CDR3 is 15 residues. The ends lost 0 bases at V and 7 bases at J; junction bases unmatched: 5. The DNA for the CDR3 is TGCAGTGCTAGAGAGAGGACAGGGCAGAATTCACCCCTCCACTTT. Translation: CSARERTGQNSPLHF.

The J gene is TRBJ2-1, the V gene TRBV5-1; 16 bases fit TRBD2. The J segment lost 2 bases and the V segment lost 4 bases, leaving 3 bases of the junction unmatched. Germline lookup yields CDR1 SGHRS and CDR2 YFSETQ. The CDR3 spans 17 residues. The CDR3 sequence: CASSPGLAGGPYNEQFF. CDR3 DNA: TGCGCCAGCAGCCCGGGACTAGCGGGAGGGCCCTACAATGAGCAGTTCTTC.

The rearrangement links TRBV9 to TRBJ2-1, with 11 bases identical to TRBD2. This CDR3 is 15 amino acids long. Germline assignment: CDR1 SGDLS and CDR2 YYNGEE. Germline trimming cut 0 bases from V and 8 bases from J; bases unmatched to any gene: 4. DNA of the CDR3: TGTGCCAGCAGCGTAGTTCCTAGCGGGAGGTATGAGCAGTTCTTC. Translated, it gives CASSVVPSGRYEQFF.

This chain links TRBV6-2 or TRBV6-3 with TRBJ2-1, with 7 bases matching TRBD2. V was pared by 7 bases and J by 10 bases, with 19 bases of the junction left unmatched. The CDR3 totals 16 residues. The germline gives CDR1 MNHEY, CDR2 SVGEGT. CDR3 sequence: CASIRRPTAGPPEQFF. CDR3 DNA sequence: TGTGCCAGCATTCGCCGGCCTACAGCGGGGCCCCCGGAGCAGTTCTTC.

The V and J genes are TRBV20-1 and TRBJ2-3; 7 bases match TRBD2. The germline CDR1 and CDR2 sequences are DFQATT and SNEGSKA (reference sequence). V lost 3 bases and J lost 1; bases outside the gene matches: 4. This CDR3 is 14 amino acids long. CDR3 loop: CSASGRGGTDTQYF. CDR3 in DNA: TGCAGTGCTAGTGGTCGGGGGGGCACAGATACGCAGTATTTT.

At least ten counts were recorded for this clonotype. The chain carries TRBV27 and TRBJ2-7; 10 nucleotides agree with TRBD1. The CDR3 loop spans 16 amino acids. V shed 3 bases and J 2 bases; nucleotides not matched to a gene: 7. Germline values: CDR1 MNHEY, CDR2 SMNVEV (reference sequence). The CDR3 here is CASSFGAGQGTYEQYF. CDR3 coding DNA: TGTGCCAGCAGTTTTGGGGCGGGACAGGGGACCTACGAGCAGTACTTC.

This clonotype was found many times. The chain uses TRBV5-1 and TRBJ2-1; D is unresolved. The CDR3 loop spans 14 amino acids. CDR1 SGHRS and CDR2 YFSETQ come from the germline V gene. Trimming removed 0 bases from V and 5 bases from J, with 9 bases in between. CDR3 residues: CASSLELRDNEQFF. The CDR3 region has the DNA TGCGCCAGCAGCTTGGAATTAAGAGACAATGAGCAGTTCTTC.

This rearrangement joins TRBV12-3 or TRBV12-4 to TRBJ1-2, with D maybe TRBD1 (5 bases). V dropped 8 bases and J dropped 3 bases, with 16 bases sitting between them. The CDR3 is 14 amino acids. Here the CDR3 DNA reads TGTGCCAGCTTAAGAAGGGGTTTCGACTATGGCTACACCTTC. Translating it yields CASLRRGFDYGYTF.

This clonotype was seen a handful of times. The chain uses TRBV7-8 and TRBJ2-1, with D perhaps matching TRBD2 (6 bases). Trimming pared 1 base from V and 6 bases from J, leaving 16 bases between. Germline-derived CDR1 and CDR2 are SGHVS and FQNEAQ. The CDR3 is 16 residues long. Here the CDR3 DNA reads TGTGCCAGCAGCTTAGGGAGGCGGGGCCTTTCCAATGAGCAGTTCTTC. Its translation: CASSLGRRGLSNEQFF.